A selection of T cell receptor beta chains follows, all from one sample in a study of cytomegalovirus exposure and HLA in healthy donors. Profiling relied on immunoSEQ multiplex PCR, and the TCRdb table lists in-frame clones only, not all of them. This sample yields about 150,000 clones, of which 76% are seen a single time; under 2% belongs to the top ten. Sample: PBMCs. The receptors come from a woman between 35 and 50 years old in good health and CMV-seronegative. CDR3s include the opening cysteine and the closing phenylalanine or tryptophan.

TRBJ2-1 15 TRBV7-9 CASSLRGGPYNEQFF
TRBJ2-7 16 TRBV4-1 CASSQDPRTVSYEQYF
TRBJ1-2 19 TRBV5-5 CASSSGPGTGVPSFYGYTF
TRBJ1-2 17 TRBV28 CASSLWLRADTRYGYTF
TRBJ2-1 15 TRBV11-2 CASSLAGGIYNEQFF
TRBJ2-5 15 TRBV12-5 CASGPRGGGRETQYF
TRBJ2-1 21 TRBV13 CASSTTFGTSGRGDSYNEQFF
TRBJ2-7 16 TRBV21-1 CASPELTDWSSYEQYF
TRBJ1-5 15 TRBV6-1 CATSGSSYSNQPQHF
TRBJ1-2 13 TRBV30 CAWSEQQIYGYTF
TRBJ2-5 16 TRBV19 CASSMNRGRFMETQYF
TRBJ2-7 12 TRBV18 CASSPTGDEQYF
TRBJ2-7 15 TRBV5-4 CASSFPTGGRNEQYF
TRBJ1-2 15 TRBV6-5 CASSYSFQRGYGYTF
TRBJ2-7 16 TRBV5-1 CASSLGISGETYEQYF
TRBJ1-1 13 TRBV5-1 CASSTNWDTEAFF
TRBJ2-7 13 TRBV19 CASRAGVNYEQYF
TRBJ2-5 17 TRBV19 CASSIGDAGEGKETQYF
TRBJ2-3 16 TRBV29-1 CSVRGQPGVSTDTQYF
TRBJ1-6 14 TRBV21-1 CASTGQGYNSPLHF
TRBJ1-3 14 TRBV6-5 CASSQGARGNTIYF
TRBJ1-1 17 TRBV6-1 CASSEVRSGGWRTEAFF
TRBJ2-3 17 TRBV5-4 CASSLAGVAVSTDTQYF
TRBJ2-5 16 TRBV28 CASSTTGALSFGTQYF
TRBJ1-5 14 TRBV6-5 CASSSTGDHQPQHF
TRBJ2-2 15 TRBV2 CASSESGTNTGELFF
TRBJ2-5 15 TRBV2 CASSLSRASQETQYF
TRBJ1-1 12 TRBV30 CAWSQSAGEAFF
TRBJ1-4 13 TRBV30 CAWSPSGYEKLFF
TRBJ1-2 15 TRBV5-5 CASSLMKQGNYGYTF
TRBJ1-2 14 TRBV28 CASSPPVRGYAFAF
TRBJ1-3 12 TRBV29-1 CSVGQDVNTIYF
TRBJ2-5 14 TRBV5-1 CASSLMGGEETQYF
TRBJ2-1 18 TRBV28 CASRPTLYRDRNYNEQFF
TRBJ2-1 16 TRBV7-5 CVRSLVSSAGYNEQFF
TRBJ1-2 16 TRBV7-9 CASSPGPGQSNYGYTF
TRBJ1-5 16 TRBV19 CASTPLGQISNQPQHF
TRBJ2-3 15 TRBV5-6 CASSPSRERADTQYF
TRBJ2-7 14 TRBV10-3 CAIRITGTAYEQYF
TRBJ2-6 18 TRBV28 CASSSAGTGGFGANVLTF
TRBJ1-3 14 TRBV11-2 CASSFMEAGNTIYF
TRBJ1-5 15 TRBV15 CATSSRTGFNQPQHF
TRBJ2-7 14 TRBV10-3 CATRPPGNSYEQYF
. 13 TRBV4-2 CASSLDRPYEQYF
TRBJ2-7 14 TRBV5-6 CASSSGGGGGEQYF
TRBJ1-1 15 TRBV7-9 CSSSLEGRRGSEAFF
TRBJ1-1 14 TRBV18 CASSTGGRGTEVFF
TRBJ2-2 15 TRBV2 CASSEQGALHGELFF
TRBJ1-2 13 TRBV5-1 CASSSGLNYGYTF
TRBJ1-5 17 TRBV28 CASSLSGLSYPNQPQHF
TRBJ1-5 15 TRBV2 CASSAGQNSNQPQHF
TRBJ1-1 14 TRBV15 CATSRWGVNTEAFF
TRBJ1-1 15 TRBV2 CASSERTGLNTEAFF
TRBJ2-7 13 TRBV2 CASRETGTYEQYF
. 15 TRBV29-1 CSVEDGGSNVGEQYF